Reported below is one T cell receptor beta chain. Antigen: not known. This entry is derived from a study of regulatory T cells in long-lasting Graves disease. Turning to the study itself: Treatment with antithyroid drugs for over 5 years, together with positive TSH receptor antibodies, meant persistent Graves' disease. Points from the study as a whole: TRBV28, TRBJ1-2 and TRBJ2-5 were favored in persistent disease.

Libraries of TCR beta came from iRepertoire HTBI primers plus Arm-PCR of CDR3 regions. Each CDR3 protein gets one entry after TCRdb re-called the multiplex PCR reads with MiXCR. The table has more than 350,000 distinct CDR3 sequences, 21% seen once. The CDR3 covers 14 residues. The V end was cut by 5 bases, the J end by 8 bases, with 14 bases between. CDR1 is SGHRS and CDR2 is YFSETQ in the germline V gene. As for time point: persistent/refractory GD, antithyroid drugs over 5 years with positive TRAb. Isolated PBMC RNA provided the starting material for the TCR library. Under American Thyroid Association guidelines, Graves' disease was diagnosed.

The source material was peripheral blood mononuclear cells (PBMCs), sampled when the disease was refractory, from a patient treated with antithyroid drugs. The TCR originated in a female donor with Graves disease. V gene TRBV5-1 combines with J gene TRBJ1-6, with D tentatively TRBD1 (5 bases). The CDR3 DNA is TGCGCCAGCAGGGCAGGCTGGGGGGATTCACCCCTCCACTTT. Its protein product is CASRAGWGDSPLHF.